Presented here are 2 T cell receptor beta chains from one specimen sequenced in a study of shared clonotypes between healthy human individuals. Assay used: immunoSEQ multiplex PCR; TCRdb lists only in-frame clones, some missing. The data show about 1,900,000 clones, about 95% seen once. CD45RO-negative, CCR7-positively selected cells formed the naive CD8 fraction, excluding terminally differentiated effector memory CD45RA+ cells. The sequencing sample was made of naive CD8+ T cells sorted from blood. The receptor set was obtained from a man aged 18 to 30 in good health.

The chain carries TRBV18 and TRBJ1-2, with a possible D match to TRBD1 (6 bases). Germline CDR1 and CDR2: KGHSH and LQKENI. This CDR3 comprises 12 residues. V was pared by 4 bases and J by 7 bases, with 10 bases between. CDR3 residues: CASSQDSGGYTF. The CDR3 DNA reads TGTGCCAGCTCACAGGACAGTGGTGGCTACACCTTC.

The V gene is TRBV11-2, the J gene TRBJ1-2, with TRBD1 matching over 8 bases. The CDR3 runs to 15 residues. Losses at the gene ends were 8 bases for V and 3 bases for J; bases not matched to a gene: 11. Per the germline V gene, CDR1 is SGHAT and CDR2 is FQNNGV. CDR3 coding DNA: TGTGCCAGCGGCCCCGCGACAGGGGTCGACTATGGCTACACCTTC. It translates to CASGPATGVDYGYTF.